This record looks at one T cell receptor beta chain sequence and its context. Germline V gene sequence: CDR1 MNHEY, CDR2 SMNVEV (reference sequence). The CDR3 is 15 residues long. Germline trimming cut 6 bases from V and 2 bases from J; bases unmatched to any gene: 9. TCRdb's table, derived via immunoSEQ multiplex PCR, lists solely in-frame clones and lacks some. This table has approximately 50,000 clones, about 91% appearing once. The data stem from a study of T cell changes during pregnancy in multiple sclerosis. The genes are TRBV27 and TRBJ1-1, with TRBD1 identical over 7 bases. This material consisted of CD8+ T cells from peripheral blood mononuclear cells, taken after pregnancy. The clonotype originates from a female donor with multiple sclerosis, enrolled in a pregnancy study. CDR3 DNA: TGTGCCAGCAGCATTGCCGGGACAGCCAACACTGAAGCTTTCTTT. Translation gives CASSIAGTANTEAFF.